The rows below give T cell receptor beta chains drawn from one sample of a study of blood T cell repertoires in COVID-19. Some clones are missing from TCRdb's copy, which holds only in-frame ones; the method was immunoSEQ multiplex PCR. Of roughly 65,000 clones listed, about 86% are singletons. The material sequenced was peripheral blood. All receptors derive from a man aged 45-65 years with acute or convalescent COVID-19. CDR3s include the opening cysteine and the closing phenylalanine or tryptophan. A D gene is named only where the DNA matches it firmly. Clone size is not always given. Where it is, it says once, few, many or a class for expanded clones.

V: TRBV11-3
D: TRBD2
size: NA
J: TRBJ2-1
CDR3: CASSPGLAGENNEQFF
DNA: TGTGCCAGCAGCCCGGGACTAGCGGGGGAGAACAATGAGCAGTTCTTC

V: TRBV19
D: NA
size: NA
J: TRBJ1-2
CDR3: CASHKPGLYGYTF
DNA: TGTGCCAGCCACAAACCGGGTCTCTATGGCTACACCTTC

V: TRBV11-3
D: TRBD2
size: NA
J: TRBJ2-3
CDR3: CASSPLSGSITDTQYF
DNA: TGTGCCAGCAGCCCACTTAGCGGGAGTATCACAGATACGCAGTATTTT

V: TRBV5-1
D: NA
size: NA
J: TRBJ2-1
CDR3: CASSLARDEQFF
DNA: TGCGCCAGCAGCTTGGCGAGGGATGAGCAGTTCTTC

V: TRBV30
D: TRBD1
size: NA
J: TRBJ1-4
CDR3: CAWGTGGTNEKLFF
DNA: TGTGCCTGGGGGACAGGGGGGACTAATGAAAAACTGTTTTTT

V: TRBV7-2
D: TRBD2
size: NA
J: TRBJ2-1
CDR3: CASSLSSGGSYNEQFF
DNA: TGTGCCAGCAGCTTATCTAGCGGGGGTTCCTACAATGAGCAGTTCTTC

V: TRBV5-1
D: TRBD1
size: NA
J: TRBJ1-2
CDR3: CASSLDRPGQGWTNYGYTF
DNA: TGCGCCAGCAGCTTGGACCGTCCGGGACAGGGATGGACTAACTATGGCTACACCTTC

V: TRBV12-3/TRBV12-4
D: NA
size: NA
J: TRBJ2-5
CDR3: CASGLLQETQYF
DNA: TGTGCCAGCGGACTGCTTCAAGAGACCCAGTACTTC

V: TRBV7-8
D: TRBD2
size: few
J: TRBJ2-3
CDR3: CASSLLAGGYTDTQYF
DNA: TGTGCCAGCAGCTTATTAGCGGGAGGGTACACAGATACGCAGTATTTT

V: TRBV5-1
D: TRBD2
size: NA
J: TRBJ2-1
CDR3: CASSSQPGTSSGNEQFF
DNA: TGCGCCAGCAGTTCACAGCCCGGGACTAGCTCAGGCAATGAGCAGTTCTTC

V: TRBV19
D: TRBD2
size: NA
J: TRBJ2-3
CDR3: CASRRGWTSGTDTQYF
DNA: TGTGCCAGTAGGAGAGGGTGGACTAGCGGCACAGATACGCAGTATTTT

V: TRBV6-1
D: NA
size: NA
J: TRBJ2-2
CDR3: CASRQDRSNTGELFF
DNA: TGTGCCAGCAGGCAAGACAGGTCGAACACCGGGGAGCTGTTTTTT

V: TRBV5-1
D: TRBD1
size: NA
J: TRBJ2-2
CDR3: CASSPGQGNTGELFF
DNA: TGCGCCAGCAGCCCGGGACAGGGCAACACCGGGGAGCTGTTTTTT

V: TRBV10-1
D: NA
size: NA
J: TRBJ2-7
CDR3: CASSGTGRVNEQYF
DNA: TGCGCCAGCAGTGGTACAGGGAGGGTCAACGAGCAGTACTTC

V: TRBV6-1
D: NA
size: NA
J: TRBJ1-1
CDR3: CASSEVQGMNTEAFF
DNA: TGTGCCAGCAGTGAAGTTCAGGGAATGAACACTGAAGCTTTCTTT

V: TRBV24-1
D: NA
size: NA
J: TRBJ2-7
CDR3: CATSDLTDEQYF
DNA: TGTGCCACCAGTGATTTAACGGACGAGCAGTACTTC

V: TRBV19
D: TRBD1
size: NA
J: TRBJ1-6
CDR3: CASNHRGNSPLHF
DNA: TGTGCCAGTAACCACAGGGGCAATTCACCCCTCCACTTT

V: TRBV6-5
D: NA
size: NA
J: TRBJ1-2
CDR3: CASRQGTNYGYTF
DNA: TGTGCCAGCAGGCAGGGAACTAACTATGGCTACACCTTC